This T cell receptor beta chain originates from a study of cytomegalovirus exposure and HLA in healthy donors. Notes on the study in general: Solely CMV serostatus was available to characterize immune exposure. Later analysis demonstrated an association between a missense DCLRE1C variant and TCR beta V- and J-gene trimming.

PCR involved 60 Vbeta and 13 Jbeta primers. The assay was immunoSEQ multiplex PCR, and TCRdb's table has in-frame clones only and misses some. Among under 200,000 clones listed, around 75% were seen once. At the time of sampling, donors were nominally healthy, though unrecorded immune exposures were likely. Turning to this clone: Its target is unknown.

The source is a man aged 18 to 29 in good health and CMV-seronegative. Source material: PBMCs.

CDR3 sequence (DNA): TGTGCCAGCAGCTCCGGGACATCGAGGGGGGAGACCCAGTACTTC. Protein sequence: CASSSGTSRGETQYF. The chain uses TRBV7-2 and TRBJ2-5; D perhaps matches TRBD1 (6 bases). Looked up from germline, CDR1 is SGHTA and CDR2 is FQGNSA. The V end lost 4 bases, the J end lost 5 bases, and 17 bases lay between the germline ends. The CDR3 sequence is 15 residues long.